The clone carrying this T cell receptor (beta chain) was detected only once. The data originate from a study of blood T cell repertoires in COVID-19. Study as a whole: Italy, Spain and the United States were the sources of the convalescent and acute COVID-19 samples. Nucleic acid was either cDNA or gDNA, and it came from T cells, B-cell-depleted T cells, or PBMCs.

Original handling: How many nucleated cells were present was estimated from reference gene primer amplification. Using immunoSEQ multiplex PCR, the repertoire was profiled, and TCRdb retains in-frame clones only, with some absent. V and J calls and clone size follow that table, whereas D and trimming were derived from the DNA. The sample contains 70,000 to 100,000 clones, more than 70% of which appear only once. CDR1 is SEHNR, CDR2 FQNEAQ, per germline (reference sequence). V lost 4 bases, J lost 5 bases, and 13 bases lay in between. The CDR3 covers 14 residues. The source material was peripheral blood. This clonotype was sampled from a middle-aged man with COVID-19, enrolled during active disease. The chain couples TRBV7-9 to TRBJ2-3; D is possibly TRBD2 (7 bases). CDR3 protein: CASSSRGGQDTQYF. In nucleotides, the CDR3 is TGTGCCAGCAGCTCGAGGGGGGGGCAAGATACGCAGTATTTT.